Presented here are 20 T cell receptor beta chains from one specimen sequenced in a study of T cells in Graves' hyperthyroidism and ophthalmopathy (dated by TCRdb to between 2017 and 2020). The method was multiplex PCR. The reads were generated on an Illumina HiSeq 2000. TCR beta CDR3 regions were amplified from RNA transcripts. For the first round of RT-PCR on the TCR CDR3, the HTBI primer set was used together with the Qiagen OneStep RT-PCR kit. TCRdb reprocessed the public reads (quality trimming at Q25 with fastp, clone calling with MiXCR) and kept in-frame beta chains. Merged by CDR3 protein, the rows form single entries marked with the most common genes and DNA. Within this sample are over 450,000 distinct CDR3 sequences, with roughly a sixth of them counted one time only. Of the sample, 17% falls within the top ten clones. Sequencing was performed on blood. These receptors were obtained from a woman aged 18-29 years with Graves' ophthalmopathy.

The sample holds a few counts of this clonotype. The chain combines TRBV30 with TRBJ2-3; D unresolved. This CDR3 has 12 amino acids. CDR1 and CDR2 (germline): GTSNPN, SVGIG (reference sequence). The V gene lost 5 bases and the J gene lost 2 bases, with 8 bases spanning the gap. CDR3 DNA: TGTGCCTGGGGCCAAGCCACAGATACGCAGTATTTT. Its protein product is CAWGQATDTQYF.

Concerning this clonotype: A much larger clone differs by one base, so this may be a read error. The chain links TRBV11-2 to TRBJ2-7, with D hard to call. The CDR3 runs 15 residues. Germline CDR1 reads SGHAT; CDR2 reads FQNNGV. CDR3 DNA: TGTGTCAGCAGCCCTGGCCCAGTGGCAGTCTACGAGCAGTACTTC. The encoded protein is CVSSPGPVAVYEQYF.

The sample holds a few counts of this clonotype. V gene TRBV19 combines with J gene TRBJ1-5; TRBD1 matches at 9 bases. In germline, CDR1 is LNHDA, CDR2 SQIVND (reference sequence). J was trimmed by 1 base and V by 6 bases; bases with no gene match: 4. The CDR3 is made up of 15 amino acids. CDR3 sequence: CASRPGQGSNQPQHF. CDR3 DNA sequence: TGTGCCAGTAGGCCGGGACAGGGAAGCAATCAGCCCCAGCATTTT.

There are a few counts of this clonotype. The chain is built from TRBV24-1 and TRBJ1-2, with D unresolved. Germline CDR1 is KGHDR and CDR2 is SFDVKD. The CDR3 loop spans 13 amino acids. Trimming removed 4 bases from V and 2 bases from J, with 7 bases in between. This chain's CDR3 is CATSDQENYGYTF. Here the CDR3 DNA reads TGTGCCACCAGTGACCAGGAGAACTATGGCTACACCTTC.

The V call is TRBV7-8, the J call TRBJ2-1; TRBD1 matches 11 bases. This CDR3 has 19 residues. The trim removed 5 bases at V and 4 bases at J, leaving 16 bases unmatched. Per germline, CDR1 SGHVS and CDR2 FQNEAQ. CDR3 in amino acids: CASSQGGQGDRSGYNEQFF. Written as DNA, the CDR3 is TGTGCCAGCAGCCAGGGGGGACAGGGGGACCGATCGGGGTACAATGAGCAGTTCTTC.

The table lists this clonotype with a few counts. The chain joins TRBV13 to TRBJ1-6; D is unresolved. Germline V gene sequence: CDR1 PRHDT, CDR2 FYEKMQ (reference sequence). The CDR3 spans 13 residues. Trimming shortened V by 5 bases and J by 5 bases, and 7 bases separated the two germline ends. This chain's CDR3 is CASSGLNNSPLHF. The CDR3 region has the DNA TGTGCCAGCAGCGGGCTAAATAATTCACCCCTCCACTTT.

This clonotype was detected many times. This chain links TRBV9 with TRBJ2-5; D may be TRBD1 or TRBD2 (6 bases each). CDR1 SGDLS and CDR2 YYNGEE come from the germline V gene. The germline V and J ends were trimmed by 4 bases and 5 bases, with 21 bases remaining between them. This CDR3 is 16 amino acids long. CDR3 bases: TGTGCCAGCAGCCCCGGGGGCTACATCCGCGGGGAGACCCAGTACTTC. This encodes CASSPGGYIRGETQYF.

This clonotype was seen more than once but under ten times. The rearrangement uses TRBV7-3 and TRBJ1-6, with D possibly matching TRBD1 (6 bases). This CDR3 comprises 15 residues. Germline values: CDR1 SGHTA, CDR2 FQGTGA. The ends were cut back, 0 bases at V and 9 bases at J, with 12 bases in the middle. DNA of the CDR3: TGTGCCAGCAGCTTAACGTCTGGGGGCGGTTCACCCCTCCACTTT. Encoded protein: CASSLTSGGGSPLHF. The full variable domain, in which reference TRBV7-3 and TRBJ1-6 provide the parts outside the CDR3, is GAGVSQTPSNKVTEKGKYVELRCDPISGHTALYWYRQSLGQGPEFLIYFQGTGAADDSGLPNDRFFAVRPEGSVSTLKIQRTERGDSAVYLCASSLTSGGGSPLHFGNGTRLTVT.

This clonotype was counted at least ten times. The chain combines TRBV20-1 with TRBJ2-7, with 9 bases lining up with TRBD2. The CDR3 is made up of 17 amino acids. Per the germline V gene, CDR1 is DFQATT and CDR2 is SNEGSKA (reference sequence). Trimming at V came to 0 bases and at J to 3 bases, leaving 12 bases not matched to a gene. The CDR3 bases are TGCAGTGCTAGAGATTATTTCGGGACTAGCAGCCACTACGAGCAGTACTTC. Translating it yields CSARDYFGTSSHYEQYF.

This clonotype was observed at least ten times. The V gene is TRBV12-3 or TRBV12-4, the J gene TRBJ2-7; D is perhaps TRBD1 or TRBD2 (7 bases each). CDR3 length: 14 residues. Between the trimmed V and J ends, which lost 2 bases and 3 bases, there was a span of 11 bases. The DNA of the CDR3 is TGTGCCAGCAGTTTACAGGGGGGGAACTACGAGCAGTACTTC. It is translated as CASSLQGGNYEQYF.

In this sample, this clonotype turned up a few times. The chain combines TRBV5-6 with TRBJ1-2; the D is unclear. The CDR3 sequence is 15 residues long. V lost 0 bases and J lost 3, with 12 bases in between. CDR1 and CDR2 from the germline V gene are SGHDT and YYEEEE. The CDR3 region is CASSLVGGSYYGYTF. The CDR3 bases are TGTGCCAGCAGCTTGGTGGGAGGGTCTTACTATGGCTACACCTTC.

This clonotype has a handful of counts. This chain links TRBV12-3 or TRBV12-4 with TRBJ2-2; D is ambiguous. Trimming removed 8 bases from V and 4 bases from J, with 20 bases in between. This CDR3 spans 16 amino acids. The CDR3 reads CASGPWKGSFTGELFF. The CDR3 DNA is TGTGCCAGCGGCCCTTGGAAGGGCTCCTTCACCGGGGAGCTGTTTTTT.

This clonotype has a handful of counts. The CDR3 loop reads CASSTMTDMNTEAFF. Here the CDR3 DNA reads TGTGCCAGTAGTACAATGACAGATATGAACACTGAAGCTTTCTTT. This sequence joins TRBV19 and TRBJ1-1; TRBD1 is a possible D gene (5 bases). V gave up 4 bases and J gave up 0 bases, with 12 bases separating them. Germline CDR1 and CDR2: LNHDA and SQIVND (reference sequence). The CDR3 totals 15 residues.

This clonotype has a count of ten or more. The gene calls are TRBV7-2 and TRBJ1-1; D might be TRBD1 (6 bases). V was cut by 1 base and J by 4 bases, with 10 bases left in between. CDR1 and CDR2 (germline): SGHTA, FQGNSA. CDR3 length: 14 residues. CDR3: CASSLDGGRTEAFF. Here the CDR3 DNA reads TGTGCCAGCAGCTTAGATGGGGGGCGCACTGAAGCTTTCTTT.

Turning to this clonotype: The conserved phenylalanine or tryptophan normally closing the CDR3 is absent here, so this likely arose from a read error. CDR3 in amino acids: CASSPPTAGVRGETQYL. CDR3 in DNA: TGTGCCAGCAGCCCCCCTACCGCGGGAGTGAGGGGGGAGACCCAGTACCTC. J is TRBJ2-5 and V is TRBV3-1; TRBD2 might be the D (7 bases). V was pared by 4 bases and J by 5 bases, with 23 bases between. CDR1 and CDR2 (germline): LGHDT, YNNKEL (reference sequence). This CDR3 region has 17 residues.

V gene TRBV9 combines with J gene TRBJ2-1; 8 bases line up with TRBD2. Germline CDR1 SGDLS, CDR2 YYNGEE. The CDR3 has 15 amino acids. V lost 4 bases and J lost 7; bases outside the gene matches: 10. CDR3 sequence: CASSLTPGGVNEQFF. Written as DNA, the CDR3 is TGTGCCAGCAGCTTAACGCCCGGGGGGGTTAATGAGCAGTTCTTC. The full variable domain, completed using reference TRBV9 and TRBJ2-1, is DSGVTQTPKHLITATGQRVTLRCSPRSGDLSVYWYQQSLDQGLQFLIQYYNGEERAKGNILERFSAQQFPDLHSELNLSSLELGDSALYFCASSLTPGGVNEQFFGPGTRLTVL.

This clonotype has at least ten counts. The chain links TRBV20-1 to TRBJ2-7; D tentatively fits TRBD1 or TRBD2 (5 bases each). The CDR3 spans 14 residues. Trimming cost V 0 bases and J 7 bases, with 16 bases left between them. CDR1 is DFQATT and CDR2 is SNEGSKA in the germline V gene (reference sequence). The CDR3 sequence is CSARDLGTGWEQYF. In nucleotides, the CDR3 is TGCAGTGCTAGAGATCTTGGGACCGGGTGGGAGCAGTACTTC.

In the case of this clonotype: A much larger clone is a single base away; this may be a read error. V usage is TRBV10-3 and J usage is TRBJ2-1; 12 bases match TRBD2. This CDR3 comprises 17 residues. Germline assignment: CDR1 ENHRY and CDR2 SYGVKD. CDR3 DNA: TGTGCCATCAGTCAGTCAGGTAGGACTAGCGGGATGAATGAGCAGTTCTTC. Protein sequence: CAISQSGRTSGMNEQFF.

The chain uses TRBV20-1 and TRBJ2-1; maybe TRBD1 (6 bases). Germline CDR1 reads DFQATT; CDR2 reads SNEGSKA (reference sequence). CDR3 length equals 15 residues. V lost 0 bases to trimming and J lost 10 bases, with 19 bases between them. The CDR3 is CSARDQGTSLGEQFF. The CDR3 DNA is TGCAGTGCTAGAGATCAAGGGACATCCCTCGGAGAGCAGTTCTTC.

This clonotype was seen at least ten times. The J gene is TRBJ2-5, the V gene TRBV29-1; D may be TRBD2 (5 bases). The germline V and J ends were trimmed by 8 bases and 2 bases, with 15 bases remaining between them. The germline V gene encodes CDR1 SQVTM and CDR2 ANQGSEA. CDR3 size: 13 residues. In DNA, the CDR3 is TGCAGCACACTAGAGTATACGCAAGAGACCCAGTACTTC. Translated, it gives CSTLEYTQETQYF.